This note documents a single T cell receptor beta chain sequence. The data were produced by immunoSEQ multiplex PCR, yet TCRdb's version contains in-frame clones alone and is incomplete. The sample lists hundreds of thousands of clones; 88% were seen once. The sample originates from a study of blood T cell repertoires in COVID-19. The CDR3 covers 13 residues. Germline loops: CDR1 MNHNY, CDR2 SVGAGI (reference sequence). With 7 bases removed from V and 2 bases from J, the gap between germline ends came to 11 bases. Sample: peripheral blood. The receptor's source is a human donor in a cohort sampled during active COVID-19. The chain links TRBV6-6 to TRBJ1-1, with a tentative D call TRBD1 (6 bases). This CDR3 reads CASKQGSNTEAFF. The DNA for the CDR3 is TGTGCCAGCAAGCAGGGGTCTAACACTGAAGCTTTCTTT.